This TCR beta chain was found in a study of cytomegalovirus exposure and HLA in healthy donors. General study results and limits: A further, later analysis showed that HLA-associated TCR beta chains (compared with equally common others) were more clonally expanded.

It was with 60 Vbeta and 13 Jbeta primers that the PCR ran. Produced via immunoSEQ multiplex PCR; TCRdb's table is partial and in-frame only. The data contain 95,000 to 150,000 clones, about 62% of them seen just once; the ten biggest clones take up more than 6.5%. Germline V gene data show CDR1 as LNHDA and CDR2 as SQIVND (reference sequence). V shed 3 bases and J 1 base; nucleotides not matched to a gene: 6. This CDR3 has 17 amino acids. This clone was counted a few times. Its antigen is unknown. Material: PBMCs. The V gene is TRBV19, the J gene TRBJ2-7; 13 bases map to TRBD2. The receptor's source is a woman in her thirties or forties in good health and CMV-seropositive. The CDR3 DNA follows: TGTGCCAGTAGTATCCTCAAGGGACTAGCGGGATCCTACGAGCAGTACTTC. It encodes CASSILKGLAGSYEQYF.